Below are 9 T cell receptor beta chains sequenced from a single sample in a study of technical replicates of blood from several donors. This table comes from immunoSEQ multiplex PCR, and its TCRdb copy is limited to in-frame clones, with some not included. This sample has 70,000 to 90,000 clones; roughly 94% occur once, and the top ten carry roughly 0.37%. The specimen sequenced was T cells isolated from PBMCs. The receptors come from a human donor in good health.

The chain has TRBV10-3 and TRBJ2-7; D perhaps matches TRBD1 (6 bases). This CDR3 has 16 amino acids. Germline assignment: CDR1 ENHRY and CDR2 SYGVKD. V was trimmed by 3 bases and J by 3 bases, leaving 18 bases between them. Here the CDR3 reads CAISDQPGTLGYEQYF. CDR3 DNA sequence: TGTGCCATCAGTGATCAGCCGGGGACATTGGGCTACGAGCAGTACTTC.

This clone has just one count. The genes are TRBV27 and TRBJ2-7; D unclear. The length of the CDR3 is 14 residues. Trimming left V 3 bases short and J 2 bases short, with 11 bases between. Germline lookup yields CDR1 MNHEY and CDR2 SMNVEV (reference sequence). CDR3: CASSLVLGPYEQYF. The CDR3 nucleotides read TGTGCCAGCAGTTTGGTCCTAGGCCCCTACGAGCAGTACTTC.

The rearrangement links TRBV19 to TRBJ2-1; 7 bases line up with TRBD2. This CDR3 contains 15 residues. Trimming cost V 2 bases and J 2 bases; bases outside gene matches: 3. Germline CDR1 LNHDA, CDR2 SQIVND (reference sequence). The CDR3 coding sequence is TGTGCCAGTAGTATAAGCGGGAACCCCTACAATGAGCAGTTCTTC. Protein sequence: CASSISGNPYNEQFF.

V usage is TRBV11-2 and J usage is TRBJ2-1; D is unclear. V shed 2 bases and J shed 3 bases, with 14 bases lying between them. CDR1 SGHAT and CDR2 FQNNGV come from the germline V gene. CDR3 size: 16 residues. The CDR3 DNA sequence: TGTGCCAGCAGCTTATCGGTAGTACAGTTCTACAATGAGCAGTTCTTC. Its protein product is CASSLSVVQFYNEQFF.

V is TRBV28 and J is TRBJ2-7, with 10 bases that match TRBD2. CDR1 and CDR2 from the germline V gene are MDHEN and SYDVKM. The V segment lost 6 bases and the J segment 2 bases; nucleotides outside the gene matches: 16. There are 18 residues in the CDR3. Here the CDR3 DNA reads TGTGCCAGCAGCCACCCCCTAGCGGGAGCCCCAAGTGCCTACGAGCAGTACTTC. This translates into CASSHPLAGAPSAYEQYF.

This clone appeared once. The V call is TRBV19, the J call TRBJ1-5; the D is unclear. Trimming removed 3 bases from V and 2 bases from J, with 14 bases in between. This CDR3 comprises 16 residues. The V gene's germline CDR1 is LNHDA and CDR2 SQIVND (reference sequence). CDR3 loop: CASSIGGLRGNQPQHF. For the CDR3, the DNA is TGTGCCAGTAGTATCGGCGGGTTGAGGGGCAATCAGCCCCAGCATTTT. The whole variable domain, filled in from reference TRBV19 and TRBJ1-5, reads DGGITQSPKYLFRKEGQNVTLSCEQNLNHDAMYWYRQDPGQGLRLIYYSQIVNDFQKGDIAEGYSVSREKKESFPLTVTSAQKNPTAFYLCASSIGGLRGNQPQHFGDGTRLSIL.

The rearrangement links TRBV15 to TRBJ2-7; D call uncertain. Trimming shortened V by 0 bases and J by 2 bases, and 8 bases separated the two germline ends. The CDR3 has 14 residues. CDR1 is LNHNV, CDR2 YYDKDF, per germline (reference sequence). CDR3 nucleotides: TGTGCCACCAGCAGAGATTTTTCAGCCTACGAGCAGTACTTC. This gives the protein CATSRDFSAYEQYF.

The CDR3 DNA reads as TGTGCCAGTAGTATGGTGGCGGACAGCTATGGCTACACCTTC. Translation: CASSMVADSYGYTF. This sequence joins TRBV19 and TRBJ1-2, with D possibly TRBD1 on 6 matching bases. CDR3 length: 14 residues. V was pared by 3 bases and J by 4 bases, with 12 bases between. The germline CDR1 and CDR2 sequences are LNHDA and SQIVND (reference sequence).

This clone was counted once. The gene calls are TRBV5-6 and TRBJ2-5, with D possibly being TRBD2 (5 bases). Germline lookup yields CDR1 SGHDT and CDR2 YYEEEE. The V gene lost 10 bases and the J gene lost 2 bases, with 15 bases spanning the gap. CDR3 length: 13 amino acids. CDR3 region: CAQIPSPQETQYF. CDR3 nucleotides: TGTGCCCAGATACCTAGCCCTCAAGAGACCCAGTACTTC.